The 4 T cell receptor beta chains listed next were all sequenced from one sample in a study of tumor and adjacent non-tumor tissue in lung cancer. This sample's RNA came from whole unsorted tissue. Distant lung tissue was collected more than 3 cm away from the tumor edge. TCRbeta libraries were built with three rounds of nested PCR, modified from ARM-PCR. TCRdb independently ran MiXCR on the multiplex PCR reads; one entry per CDR3 protein. The sample contains 90,000 to 110,000 distinct CDR3 sequences, 60% to 70% of which appear only once. Sequences were obtained from distant non-tumor lung tissue. All receptors come from a man in his sixties with non-small cell lung cancer.

The rearrangement joins TRBV20-1 to TRBJ1-4; the D gene is possibly TRBD1 (5 bases). The V end was cut by 5 bases, the J end by 6 bases, with 13 bases between. CDR1 and CDR2 (germline): DFQATT, SNEGSKA (reference sequence). The CDR3 covers 13 residues. CDR3 DNA sequence: TGCAGTGCTCGGACAAGGGGAGATGAAAAACTGTTTTTT. Translation gives CSARTRGDEKLFF.

This clonotype was seen ten or more times. V is TRBV7-9 and J is TRBJ2-7, with D perhaps TRBD2 (7 bases). Germline values: CDR1 SEHNR, CDR2 FQNEAQ (reference sequence). V was clipped by 4 bases and J by 0 bases, with 16 bases between them. The CDR3 is 16 residues long. The CDR3 coding sequence is TGTGCCAGCAGCTGGGGGGGCGGCCCCAGCTCCTACGAGCAGTACTTC. It encodes CASSWGGGPSSYEQYF.

In the case of this clonotype: The junction does not match germline at one end; this may be a read error. The chain joins TRBV29-1 to TRBJ1-2; D is unresolved. Germline V gene lookup returns CDR1 SQVTM and CDR2 ANQGSEA. This CDR3 contains 12 residues. CDR3: CSVRSGSDGYAF. CDR3 bases: TGCAGTGTTAGATCGGGATCTGATGGTTACGCCTTC.

This clonotype occurred a few times. A much larger clone is a single base away; this may be a read error. This chain uses TRBV6-5 with TRBJ2-3, with unresolved D. Germline values: CDR1 MNHEY, CDR2 SVGAGI. V was trimmed by 2 bases and J by 13 bases, leaving 22 bases between them. The CDR3 is 15 amino acids. Written as DNA, the CDR3 is TGTGCCAGCAGTTACCTTGGACCGAATGTGGATGGGAAGTATTTT. Its protein is CASSYLGPNVDGKYF.